This entry concerns a single TCR beta chain. No cognate antigen has been identified for it. Qualities for individual bases were not recorded, and no much larger clone is one base off. Libraries were made using 5' RACE. The reads were generated on an Illumina HiSeq 2500. A second PCR of roughly 7 to 11 cycles was run with a J-beta primer mix and a sample-barcoded 5' primer. A unique molecular identifier was introduced onto each TCR beta cDNA molecule by a template-switch 5' adaptor carrying 12 random nucleotides. Each sample yielded at least 3 million CDR3-containing paired-end reads. First-strand cDNA synthesis was performed from all RNA using the Mint cDNA synthesis kit, with priming by a TRBC-specific oligonucleotide. All cDNA was treated with uracil-DNA glycosylase and then went through a first 18-cycle PCR with the universal primers M1SS and BC2_uni_R. The authors' pipeline ran thus. Each sample was normalized by randomly selecting 1 million high-quality reads, each carrying a distinct molecular identifier. Instead of being binned into consensus sequences, reads with shared molecular identifiers were discarded. MiTCR, set to a Q25 quality threshold and the strictest error-elimination algorithm, was used for CDR3 identification, clonotype clustering and error correction. A nonparametric unseen species model using Euler transformation provided a lower-bound estimate of total TCR beta diversity. TCRdb trimmed public reads at Q25 via fastp, called clones via MiXCR and kept in-frame beta chains. Rows merge per CDR3 protein into single entries with the most common DNA and genes. These V and J calls are TCRdb output, not the study's own analysis. Recorded for this sample are more than 1,400,000 distinct CDR3 sequences; roughly 40% of them occurred a single time. Jointly, the top ten make up around 8% of the sample.

The sample is drawn from a study of blood T cells in healthy people across ages (dated by TCRdb to about 2015). About the investigation overall: Template switching captured roughly one uniquely barcoded TCR beta cDNA molecule per two T cells in model experiments. The study measured age-related changes in TCR beta repertoire diversity using deep sequencing normalized with unique cDNA molecular identifiers. Donors were grouped into four age groups: young (average roughly 17 years), middle-aged (about 40), aged (about 60) and long-lived (about 82). Donors of different ages were randomly distributed across sequencing lanes to avoid experimental bias. Using the same blood draw, the study looked at two additional independent replicas of 1 million unique cDNA reads for two donors, one aged 18 to 30 and the other aged 80 or older. Study-wide findings and limitations: Because the CMV infection status of the donors was unknown, age-related changes in expanded clonotypes may potentially have been confounded. Observed TCR beta diversity correlated strongly with the percentage of naive T cells measured by flow cytometry. Observed TCR beta diversity per million T cells fell roughly linearly with age, and a significant reduction was already apparent by age roughly 40. Compared with the aged group, the long-lived group had more naive CD4+ T cells, fewer expanded clones and increased TCR diversity, suggesting age selection. Total diversity estimates from one million sequenced T cells were considered lower bounds and underestimates. Conclusive comparison of naive and antigen-experienced compartments was prevented by the profiling of bulk unsorted PBMCs.

Donors were 39 systemically healthy Caucasian individuals from Russia aged 6 to 90 years. Around 9.8 milliliters of peripheral blood were collected from each donor into EDTA-treated Vacutainer tubes. Ficoll-Paque density-gradient centrifugation was used to isolate PBMCs, with at least 7 million per sample. Total RNA was extracted from PBMCs with Trizol reagent, with at least 5.5 micrograms obtained per sample. For every donor, an aliquot of PBMCs went through flow cytometry to measure the percentages of naive CD45RAhigh/CD27high T cells. The CDR3 runs 14 amino acids, cysteine and phenylalanine included. The read is trimmed to its CDR3 DNA, 42 bases read in frame from base 1. CDR1 and CDR2 (GTSNPN, SVGIG) derive from the germline V gene (reference sequence). V gives up 4 bases and J gives up 4 bases, and the segment between their germline ends measures 16 bases.

The TCR sequence derives from a woman aged 18-29 years in good health. The rearrangement combines TRBV30 with TRBJ1-1; TRBD1 is possibly the D segment (6 matching bases). The sequencing sample was made of blood. The nucleotide sequence reads TGTGCCTGGACAGGACAGATCAGGGGCACTGAAGCTTTCTTT. It translates as CAWTGQIRGTEAFF.